This entry lists 4 T cell receptor beta chains sequenced from one sample in a study of T cells expressing NK-cell markers. After re-calling the 5' RACE reads, TCRdb lists one entry per CDR3 protein, DNA absent. The repertoire table contains some 390,000 distinct CDR3 sequences. Sequenced input: blood T cells: a sorted CD56 or NKG2C T cell subset, CD4+ or CD8+ T cells, or bulk PBMC T cells (not recorded which). Receptors originate from a woman in her forties or fifties in good health.

V usage is TRBV10-3 and J usage is TRBJ2-1; checking the TCRdb D call of TRBD2 is not possible without DNA. The CDR3 has 17 residues. The germline V gene encodes CDR1 ENHRY and CDR2 SYGVKD. The CDR3 region is CATRLAGGGRVWNEQFF.

The chain combines TRBV24-1 with TRBJ2-1; as DNA is missing, the TRBD2 call by TCRdb cannot be tested. Germline V lookup: CDR1 KGHDR, CDR2 SFDVKD. This CDR3 has 17 residues. The CDR3 loop is CATSDPKRASSYNEQFF.

The chain uses TRBV6-5 and TRBJ2-2; without DNA, the TCRdb call of TRBD1 cannot be checked. The CDR3 has 16 residues. The germline CDR1 and CDR2 sequences are MNHEY and SVGAGI. CDR3 amino acids: CASKTSGTGGIGELFF.

This rearrangement joins TRBV4-1 to TRBJ1-2; TCRdb's D call of TRBD1 is untestable without DNA. The CDR3 loop spans 16 amino acids. The germline gives CDR1 MGHRA, CDR2 YSYEKL. The CDR3: CASSLRTGGSHYGYTF.